This T cell receptor (beta chain) was identified during a study of cytomegalovirus exposure and HLA in healthy donors. The overall study: Early released data had tens of millions of unique TCRs, all coming from HLA-typed donors.

Germline CDR1 and CDR2: SGHVS and FQNEAQ. The CDR3 loop spans 16 amino acids. The ends lost 1 base at V and 5 bases at J; junction bases unmatched: 5. In nominal health when sampled, donors likely had unrecorded immune exposures nonetheless. A word on this clone: Its antigen is unidentified.

The study, taken as a whole, reports: Roughly uniform depth of sequencing across donors was assumed in presence/absence analyses. Most CMV-associated TCR beta chains appeared HLA-restricted in a later analysis.

PCR was performed using 60 Vbeta and 13 Jbeta primers. The table came from immunoSEQ multiplex PCR; TCRdb's copy has only in-frame clones and leaves some out. The table lists about 65,000 clones, less than 65% of them singletons. Material for sequencing was PBMCs. This clonotype was sampled from a man aged 25-40 years in good health and CMV-seronegative. The chain carries TRBV7-8 and TRBJ2-2, with 9 bases aligning to TRBD1. CDR3 in DNA: TGTGCCAGCAGCTTAGTGGGACAGGGTATAACCGGGGAGCTGTTTTTT. This sequence encodes CASSLVGQGITGELFF. The full variable domain, in which reference TRBV7-8 and TRBJ2-2 provide the parts outside the CDR3, is GAGVSQSPRYKVAKRGQDVALRCDPISGHVSLFWYQQALGQGPEFLTYFQNEAQLDKSGLPSDRFFAERPEGSVSTLKIQRTQQEDSAVYLCASSLVGQGITGELFFGEGSRLTVL.